This T cell receptor (beta chain) was obtained from a study of blood T cell repertoires in COVID-19. On the study more broadly: From the United States, Italy and Spain came samples of acute and convalescent COVID-19.

This CDR3 comprises 17 residues. V trimming: 3 bases; J trimming: 0 bases; junction bases outside the gene matches: 10. Germline assignment: CDR1 SGHAT and CDR2 FQNNGV. Original methodology: Estimates of nucleated cell counts were drawn from the amplification of reference gene primers. Measured with immunoSEQ multiplex PCR; TCRdb has only the in-frame clones, and not every one. The D gene and trimming were derived from the DNA, and the V and J assignments and clone size from that table. Of roughly 50,000 clones listed, approximately 84% are singletons. The chain uses TRBV11-2 and TRBJ1-1, with TRBD1 matching 7 bases. This TCR was sampled from a human donor in a cohort sampled during active COVID-19. Sequenced sample: peripheral blood. The CDR3 sequence: CASSLTMDRPMNTEAFF. DNA for the CDR3: TGTGCCAGCAGCTTGACGATGGACAGGCCCATGAACACTGAAGCTTTCTTT.